What follows is one T cell receptor (beta chain) and its context. The sample belongs to a study of T cell responses to AZD1222 COVID-19 vaccine. Clones were sequenced by immunoSEQ multiplex PCR, and TCRdb holds only the in-frame ones, with some missing. The sample has some 130,000 clones, 88% seen once. The CDR3 sequence is 14 residues long. Trimming cost V 6 bases and J 4 bases; bases outside gene matches: 7. Per the germline V gene, CDR1 is PRHDT and CDR2 is FYEKMQ (reference sequence). Sequencing was performed on peripheral blood, taken 28 days after the second AZD1222 dose. The sequence came from an adult who received the AZD1222 COVID-19 vaccine. The chain links TRBV13 to TRBJ2-5, with TRBD2 identical over 8 bases. The CDR3 sequence: CASSLGLERETQYF. Written as DNA, the CDR3 is TGTGCCAGCAGTTTGGGACTAGAAAGAGAGACCCAGTACTTC.